These T cell receptor beta chains were read from a single sample in a study of cytotoxic CD8 clonotypes in ibrutinib-treated CLL. Clones were read by immunoSEQ multiplex PCR, and TCRdb kept only the in-frame ones, dropping some. The data show some 200,000 clones, with about three quarters seen just once and roughly 6.4% held by the top ten. This specimen consisted of PBMCs, obtained after 12 months of ibrutinib treatment. These receptors came from a human donor with chronic lymphocytic leukemia. The CDR3 runs from the conserved cysteine through the conserved F or W. A D gene is named only where the DNA matches it firmly. Size is omitted from some rows. Given values are once, few, many or a class for expanded clones.

V gene: TRBV7-2
clone size: NA
D gene: NA
J gene: TRBJ2-7
CDR3 DNA: TGTGCCAGCAGCTGGGTGGACGAGCAGTACTTC
CDR3 protein: CASSWVDEQYF

V gene: TRBV9
clone size: NA
D gene: TRBD1
J gene: TRBJ2-3
CDR3 DNA: TGTGCCAGCAGCGCTCGACAGGGGTCAGATACGCAGTATTTT
CDR3 protein: CASSARQGSDTQYF

V gene: TRBV7-2
clone size: few
D gene: TRBD2
J gene: TRBJ2-7
CDR3 DNA: TGTGCCAGCAGCTTACCGACTAGCGCCTACGAGCAGTACTTC
CDR3 protein: CASSLPTSAYEQYF

V gene: TRBV5-6
clone size: NA
D gene: NA
J gene: TRBJ1-1
CDR3 DNA: TGTGCCAGCGGCACACCGAACACTGAAGCTTTCTTT
CDR3 protein: CASGTPNTEAFF

V gene: TRBV5-1
clone size: few
D gene: TRBD1
J gene: TRBJ1-6
CDR3 DNA: TGCGCCAGCAGCTTGACAGGGGTTAATTCACCCCTCCACTTT
CDR3 protein: CASSLTGVNSPLHF

V gene: TRBV6-4
clone size: NA
D gene: TRBD2
J gene: TRBJ2-1
CDR3 DNA: TGTGCCAGCAGTGAACGGACTAGCGGGAACTCCTACAATGAGCAGTTCTTC
CDR3 protein: CASSERTSGNSYNEQFF

V gene: TRBV28
clone size: few
D gene: NA
J gene: TRBJ2-1
CDR3 DNA: TGTGCCATCCAGCGGAATGAGCAGTTCTTC
CDR3 protein: CAIQRNEQFF

V gene: TRBV6-1
clone size: NA
D gene: TRBD1
J gene: TRBJ1-4
CDR3 DNA: TGTGCCAGCAGGGACAGGGAGGGGGGTGAAAAACTGTTTTTT
CDR3 protein: CASRDREGGEKLFF

V gene: TRBV11-1
clone size: few
D gene: NA
J gene: TRBJ2-3
CDR3 DNA: TGTGCCAGCAGAAGGGGAGATACGCAGTATTTT
CDR3 protein: CASRRGDTQYF

V gene: TRBV19
clone size: many
D gene: NA
J gene: TRBJ1-2
CDR3 DNA: TGTGCCAGTAGTATATTCAGCAACTATGGCTACACCTTC
CDR3 protein: CASSIFSNYGYTF

V gene: TRBV2
clone size: NA
D gene: NA
J gene: TRBJ2-7
CDR3 DNA: TGTGCCAGCAGTGAAGCCCCCGGGCTGCCTTACGAGCAGTACTTC
CDR3 protein: CASSEAPGLPYEQYF

V gene: TRBV7-3
clone size: NA
D gene: TRBD2
J gene: TRBJ2-2
CDR3 DNA: TGTGCCAGCAGCTTAAATGTGGGAGGGGCCGGGGAGCTGTTTTTT
CDR3 protein: CASSLNVGGAGELFF

V gene: TRBV7-9
clone size: few
D gene: TRBD1
J gene: TRBJ2-7
CDR3 DNA: TGTGCCAGCAGCTTAGCCATCGGACAGGACTCCTACGAGCAGTACTTC
CDR3 protein: CASSLAIGQDSYEQYF

V gene: TRBV30
clone size: NA
D gene: TRBD1
J gene: TRBJ2-7
CDR3 DNA: TGTGCCGGACAGGTTGCCTACGAGCAGTACTTC
CDR3 protein: CAGQVAYEQYF

V gene: TRBV7-9
clone size: NA
D gene: TRBD2
J gene: TRBJ2-1
CDR3 DNA: TGTGCCAGCAGCCCTAGGACTAGCGGGAGAAGCTCCTACAATGAGCAGTTCTTC
CDR3 protein: CASSPRTSGRSSYNEQFF

V gene: TRBV9
clone size: NA
D gene: NA
J gene: TRBJ2-1
CDR3 DNA: TGTGCCAGCAGCGTTACCAGCGGAGCTTACAATGAGCAGTTCTTC
CDR3 protein: CASSVTSGAYNEQFF

V gene: TRBV4-3
clone size: NA
D gene: NA
J gene: TRBJ1-1
CDR3 DNA: TGCGCCAGCAGCCAGGCTCGGGCAGGGGCAGCTTTCTTT
CDR3 protein: CASSQARAGAAFF

V gene: TRBV6-6
clone size: NA
D gene: TRBD1
J gene: TRBJ1-2
CDR3 DNA: TGTGCCAGCAGCTCTGACAGGGTGAGCTATGGCTACACCTTC
CDR3 protein: CASSSDRVSYGYTF

V gene: TRBV18
clone size: NA
D gene: TRBD2
J gene: TRBJ2-2
CDR3 DNA: TGTGCCAGCTCACTATCCGCGGGGGCCGGGGAGCTGTTTTTT
CDR3 protein: CASSLSAGAGELFF

V gene: TRBV19
clone size: NA
D gene: NA
J gene: TRBJ2-2
CDR3 DNA: TGTGCCAGTAGTTATACCGGGGAGCTGTTTTTT
CDR3 protein: CASSYTGELFF

V gene: TRBV6-5
clone size: few
D gene: NA
J gene: TRBJ1-5
CDR3 DNA: TGTGCCAGCAGCCGGACCTATAGCAATCAGCCCCAGCATTTT
CDR3 protein: CASSRTYSNQPQHF

V gene: TRBV11-2
clone size: few
D gene: TRBD2
J gene: TRBJ2-1
CDR3 DNA: TGTGCCAGCAGCTTAAAACTAGCGAGGAATGAGCAGTTCTTC
CDR3 protein: CASSLKLARNEQFF

V gene: TRBV4-3
clone size: NA
D gene: NA
J gene: TRBJ1-3
CDR3 DNA: TGCGCCAGCAGCCGGCAGGGTGCGGGCGGAAACACCATATATTTT
CDR3 protein: CASSRQGAGGNTIYF

V gene: TRBV14
clone size: few
D gene: TRBD1
J gene: TRBJ2-3
CDR3 DNA: TGTGCCAGCAGCCAACAGGGGGCCACAGATACGCAGTATTTT
CDR3 protein: CASSQQGATDTQYF

V gene: TRBV11-2
clone size: NA
D gene: NA
J gene: TRBJ2-2
CDR3 DNA: TGTGCCAGCACCTTTGATAGAACCGGGGAGCTGTTTTTT
CDR3 protein: CASTFDRTGELFF

V gene: TRBV9
clone size: NA
D gene: NA
J gene: TRBJ1-1
CDR3 DNA: TGTGCCAGCGGGCAAACCACTGAAGCTTTCTTT
CDR3 protein: CASGQTTEAFF

V gene: TRBV9
clone size: NA
D gene: TRBD2
J gene: TRBJ2-1
CDR3 DNA: TGTGCCAGCAGCGCTACTACTAGCGGGAGAGTGGGCAATGAGCAGTTCTTC
CDR3 protein: CASSATTSGRVGNEQFF

V gene: TRBV29-1
clone size: NA
D gene: NA
J gene: TRBJ2-3
CDR3 DNA: TGCAGCGTTGAAGAGGCCAGCGGAGATACGCAGTATTTT
CDR3 protein: CSVEEASGDTQYF

V gene: TRBV30
clone size: NA
D gene: NA
J gene: TRBJ2-7
CDR3 DNA: TGTGCCTGGACCCCCAACACCTGGCAGGGGACCTACGAGCAGTACTTC
CDR3 protein: CAWTPNTWQGTYEQYF

V gene: TRBV6-5
clone size: once
D gene: TRBD1
J gene: TRBJ1-1
CDR3 DNA: TGTGCCTCCAGGGGGAGAAACACTGAAGCTTTCTTT
CDR3 protein: CASRGRNTEAFF

V gene: TRBV6-5
clone size: once
D gene: NA
J gene: TRBJ2-7
CDR3 DNA: TGTGCCAGCAGTTACTCGACGGGGGTCAAGGTACGGGTTTTC
CDR3 protein: CASSYSTGVKVRVF

V gene: TRBV5-1
clone size: NA
D gene: NA
J gene: TRBJ1-1
CDR3 DNA: TGCGCCAGCAGCGGTACAGGGAATGCGGACACTGAAGCTTTCTTT
CDR3 protein: CASSGTGNADTEAFF

V gene: TRBV11-2
clone size: NA
D gene: NA
J gene: TRBJ2-1
CDR3 DNA: TGTGCCAGCAGCTTAGTTCGGGAGCAGTTCTTC
CDR3 protein: CASSLVREQFF

V gene: TRBV11-1
clone size: NA
D gene: NA
J gene: TRBJ1-1
CDR3 DNA: TGTGCCAGCAGCTTATGGGGGGCTGCTGAAGCTTTCTTT
CDR3 protein: CASSLWGAAEAFF

V gene: TRBV30
clone size: NA
D gene: TRBD2
J gene: TRBJ2-2
CDR3 DNA: TGTGCCTGGAGTGTAAAGGGTGTAGCGGGGGCCGCGAACACCGGGGAGCTGTTTTTT
CDR3 protein: CAWSVKGVAGAANTGELFF

V gene: TRBV7-2
clone size: NA
D gene: NA
J gene: TRBJ1-6
CDR3 DNA: TGTGCCAGCAGTTCAAGACAGGTCTATAATTCACCCCTCCACTTT
CDR3 protein: CASSSRQVYNSPLHF

V gene: TRBV19
clone size: NA
D gene: NA
J gene: TRBJ1-4
CDR3 DNA: TGTGCCAGTATCGGGGAAACTAATGAAAAACTGTTTTTT
CDR3 protein: CASIGETNEKLFF

V gene: TRBV7-3
clone size: NA
D gene: NA
J gene: TRBJ1-2
CDR3 DNA: TGTGCCAGCAGCTTTGCCGACAGCCGATTCTATGGCTACACCTTC
CDR3 protein: CASSFADSRFYGYTF

V gene: TRBV4-1
clone size: NA
D gene: TRBD1
J gene: TRBJ1-2
CDR3 DNA: TGCGCCAGCAGCCAGGGACAGGGAAACTCCGCCTATGGCTACACCTTC
CDR3 protein: CASSQGQGNSAYGYTF